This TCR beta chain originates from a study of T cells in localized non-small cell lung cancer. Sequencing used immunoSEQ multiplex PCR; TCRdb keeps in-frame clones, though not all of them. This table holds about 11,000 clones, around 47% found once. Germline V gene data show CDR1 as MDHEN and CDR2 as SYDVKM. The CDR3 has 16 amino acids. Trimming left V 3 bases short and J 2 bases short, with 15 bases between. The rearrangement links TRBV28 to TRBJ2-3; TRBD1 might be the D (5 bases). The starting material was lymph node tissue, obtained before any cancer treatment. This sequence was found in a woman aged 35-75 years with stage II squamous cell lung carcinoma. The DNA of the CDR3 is TGTGCCAGCAGTTTTGGAAGGGGCAGGCTCACAGATACGCAGTATTTT. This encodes CASSFGRGRLTDTQYF.